Listed below are T cell receptor beta chains from one sample, sequenced in a study of a mutant IDH1 vaccine in newly diagnosed glioma. Sequenced by immunoSEQ multiplex PCR; TCRdb stores in-frame clones only, minus some. This sample has tens of thousands of clones; around 92% occur once, and the top ten carry roughly 2.5%. The sample was PBMCs, taken from a glioma patient treated with radiotherapy, temozolomide or both. The receptors stem from a man in his fifties or sixties with glioma. CDR3s include the opening cysteine and the closing phenylalanine or tryptophan. A D gene is named only where the DNA matches it firmly. Clone size is stated in some rows and not others, as once, few, many or a class when expanded.

j_call | v_call | clone_size | d_call | cdr3_nt | cdr3_aa
TRBJ2-7 | TRBV27 | - | TRBD2 | TGTGCCAGCAACCTTTTGCCCCCTACTAGCGGGAGGGAGGCCTACGAGCAGTACTTC | CASNLLPPTSGREAYEQYF
TRBJ1-2 | TRBV27 | - | TRBD1 | TGTGCCAGCAGGGGACAGAGTGAGGGGAATGGCTACACCTTC | CASRGQSEGNGYTF
TRBJ1-5 | TRBV6-5 | - | TRBD1 | TGTGCCAGCAGTCATTCCGACAGGGGGCATCAGCCCCAGCATTTT | CASSHSDRGHQPQHF
TRBJ2-7 | TRBV18 | - | - | TGTGCCAGCTCACCACCGGACAGCTACGAGCAGTACTTC | CASSPPDSYEQYF
TRBJ2-1 | TRBV7-3 | - | - | TGTGCCAGCAGCTCTAGCGCTGGGGTGGGCAATGAGCAGTTCTTC | CASSSSAGVGNEQFF
TRBJ2-7 | TRBV7-8 | - | TRBD2 | TGTGCCAGCAGCTTAGAAGTGGGACTATTCAGTTCCCACCGCGAGCAGTACTTC | CASSLEVGLFSSHREQYF
TRBJ2-1 | TRBV7-9 | - | - | TGTGCCAGCAGCTTAGGCTTGGGGGTCAGCTCCTACAATGAGCAGTTCTTC | CASSLGLGVSSYNEQFF
TRBJ2-3 | TRBV7-8 | - | - | TGTGCCAGCAGCTTAGGGGGTTCGGCAGGGGGCACAGATACGCAGTATTTT | CASSLGGSAGGTDTQYF
TRBJ1-1 | TRBV2 | - | - | TGTGCCAGCAGGGACGGATTAATGAACACTGAAGCTTTCTTT | CASRDGLMNTEAFF
TRBJ1-6 | TRBV7-9 | - | - | TGTGCCAGCAGCTTAGCGAGTAACAGGAATTCACCCCTCCACTTT | CASSLASNRNSPLHF
TRBJ1-3 | TRBV14 | - | - | TGTGCCAGCAGCCAAGACAGGGCTGGAAACACCATATATTTT | CASSQDRAGNTIYF
TRBJ1-5 | TRBV19 | - | - | TGTGCCAGTAGTATAAAGGGGTTGACGGCTAATCAGCCCCAGCATTTT | CASSIKGLTANQPQHF
TRBJ2-7 | TRBV5-1 | - | - | TGCGCCAGCAGCACCGGGGGGACAACCTACGAGCAGTACTTC | CASSTGGTTYEQYF
TRBJ2-5 | TRBV9 | - | - | TGTGCCAGCAGCGTAGGGGGGCAAGAGACCCAGTACTTC | CASSVGGQETQYF
TRBJ1-2 | TRBV6-5 | - | - | TGTGCCAGCAGTTTCCGGACACGGGTCGGCTACACCTTC | CASSFRTRVGYTF
TRBJ2-3 | TRBV9 | - | - | TGTGCCAGCAGAGAGCCTCTGGGGGGCCCCACAGATACGCAGTATTTT | CASREPLGGPTDTQYF
TRBJ2-7 | TRBV6-5 | - | - | TGTGCCAGCAGTTATTATAGCCTCCTTAGGGGTGGCGAGCAGTACTTC | CASSYYSLLRGGEQYF
TRBJ2-2 | TRBV4-2 | - | - | TGTGCCAGCAGCCCTGGGACGAACACCGGGGAGCTGTTTTTT | CASSPGTNTGELFF
TRBJ2-5 | TRBV7-6 | - | TRBD1 | TGTGCCAGCAGCTCAGGGACAGTAGAGACCCAGTACTTC | CASSSGTVETQYF
TRBJ2-4 | TRBV30 | few | TRBD2 | TGTGCCTGGAGTCCCCTTAGCGGGAGATCGGACATTCAGTACTTC | CAWSPLSGRSDIQYF
TRBJ2-3 | TRBV6-4 | once | TRBD2 | TGTGCCAGCAGCCTAAGTAGCGGGAGTGTAAATACGCAGTATTTT | CASSLSSGSVNTQYF
TRBJ2-6 | TRBV7-8 | - | - | TGTGCCAGCAGCTTAGGGGTGCGGGCGACGGGGGAAGACTCTGGGGCCAACGTCCTGACTTTC | CASSLGVRATGEDSGANVLTF
TRBJ1-1 | TRBV5-4 | - | - | TGTGCCAGCAGACAGGGAAGGAGCACTGAAGCTTTCTTT | CASRQGRSTEAFF
TRBJ1-6 | TRBV4-3 | - | - | TGCGCCAGCAGCCTCCTCGCGAGCTCCTATAATTCACCCCTCCACTTT | CASSLLASSYNSPLHF
TRBJ2-3 | TRBV5-1 | - | TRBD1 | TGCGCCAGCAGCTTGGACAGGGGTAAAGATACGCAGTATTTT | CASSLDRGKDTQYF
TRBJ2-2 | TRBV5-6 | - | - | TGTGCCAGCAGCTTTGGGCGGACCGGGGAGCTGTTTTTT | CASSFGRTGELFF
TRBJ1-2 | TRBV15 | - | - | TGTGCCACCAGCAGAGTGCCAGACCCTCGGGACTATGGCTACACCTTC | CATSRVPDPRDYGYTF
TRBJ1-1 | TRBV7-3 | - | - | TGTGCCAGCAGCCCCGGGACGGGTGAAGCTTTCTTT | CASSPGTGEAFF
TRBJ1-5 | TRBV7-9 | - | - | TGTGCCAGCAGCTTAGGGAACGGCCCCCAGCATTTT | CASSLGNGPQHF
TRBJ2-5 | TRBV7-6 | - | - | TGTGCCAGCAGCCGAAATTCCCTGCAAGAGACCCAGTACTTC | CASSRNSLQETQYF
TRBJ2-1 | TRBV13 | - | - | TGTGCCAGCAGCTTAATGGGGACCTACAATGAGCAGTTCTTC | CASSLMGTYNEQFF
TRBJ2-7 | TRBV5-8 | - | - | TGTGCCAGCAGCAATTCCTACGAGCAGTACTTC | CASSNSYEQYF
TRBJ2-3 | TRBV30 | few | TRBD2 | TGTGCCTGGAGTGAAGGACTAGCGGTTTCAGATACGCAGTATTTT | CAWSEGLAVSDTQYF
TRBJ2-5 | TRBV7-6 | once | TRBD1 | TGTGCCAGCAGCCGAGGAGGCGGACAGGGGTCGACGGAGACCCAGTACTTC | CASSRGGGQGSTETQYF
TRBJ1-6 | TRBV6-5 | few | - | TGTGCCAGCAGTTATCGGGGTTCACCCCTCCACTTT | CASSYRGSPLHF
TRBJ2-7 | TRBV15 | - | - | TGTGCCACCAGCAGTTCACCGAGACGGAGGTTCCCCTGGGATTACTTC | CATSSSPRRRFPWDYF
TRBJ1-6 | TRBV6-6 | - | TRBD1 | TGTGCCAGCACGGGGGGACAGGTTAATTCACCCCTCCACTTT | CASTGGQVNSPLHF
TRBJ2-5 | TRBV9 | once | TRBD1 | TGTGCCAGCAGCGTAGGGGACAGGGTAGCGGAGACCCAGTACTTC | CASSVGDRVAETQYF
TRBJ2-7 | TRBV7-2 | - | - | TGTGCCAGCAGCTTGGTAACTAGCTCCTACGAGCAGTACTTC | CASSLVTSSYEQYF
TRBJ1-5 | TRBV6-7 | - | - | TGTGCCAGCAGTCCGGCCGATCAGCCCCAGCATTTT | CASSPADQPQHF
TRBJ2-3 | TRBV19 | - | - | TGTGCCAGTAGTACGACTAGTCCTGGCACAGATACGCAGTATTTT | CASSTTSPGTDTQYF
TRBJ2-4 | TRBV6-5 | - | TRBD2 | TGTGCCAGCACCACAGGGACTAGCACGGACATTCAGTACTTC | CASTTGTSTDIQYF